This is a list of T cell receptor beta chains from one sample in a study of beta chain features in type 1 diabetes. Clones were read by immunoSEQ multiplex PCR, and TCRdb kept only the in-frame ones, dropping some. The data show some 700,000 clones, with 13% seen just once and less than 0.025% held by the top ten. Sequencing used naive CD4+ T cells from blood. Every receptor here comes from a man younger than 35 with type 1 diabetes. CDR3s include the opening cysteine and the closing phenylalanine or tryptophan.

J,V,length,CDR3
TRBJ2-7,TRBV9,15,CASSVAGTGIYEQYF
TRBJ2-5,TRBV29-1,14,CSVRGQGSWETQYF
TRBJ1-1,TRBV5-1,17,CASSFQPERAADTEAFF
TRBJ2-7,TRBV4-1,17,CASSQGSLAIQRGEQYF
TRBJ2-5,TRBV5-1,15,CASSFAHSRGERQYF
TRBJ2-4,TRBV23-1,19,CASSHSGFKGTDTKNIQYF
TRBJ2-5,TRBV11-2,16,CASSPGASGGAETQYF
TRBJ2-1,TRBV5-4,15,CASSSRLAGGNEQFF
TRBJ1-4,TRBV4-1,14,CASSPGQTNEKLFF
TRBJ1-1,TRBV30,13,CAWRGQIDTEAFF
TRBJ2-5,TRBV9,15,CASSVATGTSVAQYF
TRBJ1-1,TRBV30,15,CAWSVGTRMNTEAFF
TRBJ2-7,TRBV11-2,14,CASTPGTAGYEQYF
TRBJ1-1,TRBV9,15,CASSVTGGAGTEAFF
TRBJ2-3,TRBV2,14,CASSGYGERDTQYF
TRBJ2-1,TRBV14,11,CASSQGGSEFF
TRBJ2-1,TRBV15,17,CATSTGTGGSFVNEQFF
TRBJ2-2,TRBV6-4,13,CASSPRNTGELFF
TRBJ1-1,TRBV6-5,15,CASSTGRLMNTEAFF
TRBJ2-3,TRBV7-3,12,CASSLGTDTQYF
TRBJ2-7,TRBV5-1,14,CASAGEGPRNEQYF
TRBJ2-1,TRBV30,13,CAWSVGGSNEQFF
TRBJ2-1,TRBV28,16,CASSLFIAGGLNEQFF
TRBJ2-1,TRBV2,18,CASSELPATGVSYNEQFF
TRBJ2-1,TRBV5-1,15,CASSSDRATYNEQFF
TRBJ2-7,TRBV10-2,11,CASRAAYEQYF
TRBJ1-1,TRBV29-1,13,CSVEGRGSTEAFF
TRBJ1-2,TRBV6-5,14,CASSYGTENYGYTF
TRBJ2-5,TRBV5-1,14,CASRVSGLQETQYF
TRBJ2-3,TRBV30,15,CAWGPGQGGSDTQYF
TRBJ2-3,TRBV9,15,CASSVGDRAGDTQYF
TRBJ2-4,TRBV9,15,CASSASSRGRNIQYF
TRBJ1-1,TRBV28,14,CASNRNPRNTEAFF
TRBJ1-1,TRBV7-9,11,CASGFGSEAFF
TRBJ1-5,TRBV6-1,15,CASKKGQDSNQPQHF
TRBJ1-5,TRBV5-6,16,CASSLGGGTGNQPQHF
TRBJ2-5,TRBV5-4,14,CASSFGQRQETQYF
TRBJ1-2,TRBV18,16,CASSPSWDSFSYGYTF
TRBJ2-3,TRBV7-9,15,CASSPLGGPTDTQYF
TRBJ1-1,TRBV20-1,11,CSARGNTEAFF
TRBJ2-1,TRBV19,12,CASSPRGDEQFF
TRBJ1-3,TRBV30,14,CAWSATRAGNTIYF
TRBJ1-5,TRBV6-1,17,CASSEDPGGRGNQPQHF
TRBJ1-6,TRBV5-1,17,CASSSYLGQGDNSPLHF
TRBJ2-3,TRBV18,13,CASSLRDVDTQYF